This TCR beta chain was captured in a study of blood T cell repertoires in COVID-19. Study as a whole: Samples representing acute and convalescent COVID-19 were sourced from the United States, Italy and Spain. Nucleic acid was either cDNA or gDNA, and it came from T cells, B-cell-depleted T cells, or PBMCs.

Per the original methods: Nucleated cell counts were estimated from reference gene primer amplification. Only in-frame clones appear in the TCRdb table, and some are missing; sequencing was by immunoSEQ multiplex PCR. The D gene and trimming were derived from the DNA, and the V and J assignments and clone size from that table. Of 190,000 or so clones listed, approximately 86% were seen once; the top ten hold around 2.3%. The CDR3 covers 13 residues. The ends lost 7 bases at V and 3 bases at J; junction bases unmatched: 8. CDR1 and CDR2 (germline): SQVTM, ANQGSEA. V and J are TRBV29-1 and TRBJ1-2, with TRBD1 identical over 7 bases. This sequence was found in a woman between 25 and 40 years old who had recovered from COVID-19. The material sequenced was PBMCs or T cells enriched from blood (not recorded which). CDR3 bases: TGCAGCGGGGCACAGGGGATGGACTATGGCTACACCTTC. It encodes CSGAQGMDYGYTF.